This T cell receptor beta chain was obtained from a study of metastatic and nonmetastatic thyroid tumors. The wider study: A comparison of repertoires was made across blood and tumor or nodule tissue from malignant and benign thyroid patients.

As originally analysed: CDR3 differences across clinicopathological groups were used to build a distant-metastasis classifier for papillary thyroid cancer. TCRdb reprocessed the PCR reads using MiXCR. The V and J calls, along with clone size, are taken from TCRdb and not from the paper's own processing. This sample has about 33,000 clones; over 15% occur once, and the top ten carry 12%. Germline CDR1 reads MNHEY; CDR2 reads SMNVEV (reference sequence). This CDR3 region has 12 residues. V lost 3 bases and J 6 bases, leaving 8 bases between the germline ends. The study's findings and limits: TCR beta diversity was reportedly significantly higher in malignant thyroid tumors than benign nodules, in blood and tumor.

Every patient underwent thyroid surgery untreated. This clone was picked up a small number of times. Its cognate antigen is unknown. Just one base apart from a much larger clone, this may be a read error. Sequences were obtained from blood. The chain combines TRBV27 with TRBJ2-5; D is tentatively TRBD1 or TRBD2 (6 bases each). The TCR comes from a male donor with papillary thyroid cancer or a benign thyroid nodule (not recorded which). Some clones in this sample may be carry-over from other donors' samples. The chain's CDR3 is CASSFGGQTQYF. CDR3 in DNA: TGTGCCAGCAGTTTTGGGGGGCAGACCCAGTACTTC.